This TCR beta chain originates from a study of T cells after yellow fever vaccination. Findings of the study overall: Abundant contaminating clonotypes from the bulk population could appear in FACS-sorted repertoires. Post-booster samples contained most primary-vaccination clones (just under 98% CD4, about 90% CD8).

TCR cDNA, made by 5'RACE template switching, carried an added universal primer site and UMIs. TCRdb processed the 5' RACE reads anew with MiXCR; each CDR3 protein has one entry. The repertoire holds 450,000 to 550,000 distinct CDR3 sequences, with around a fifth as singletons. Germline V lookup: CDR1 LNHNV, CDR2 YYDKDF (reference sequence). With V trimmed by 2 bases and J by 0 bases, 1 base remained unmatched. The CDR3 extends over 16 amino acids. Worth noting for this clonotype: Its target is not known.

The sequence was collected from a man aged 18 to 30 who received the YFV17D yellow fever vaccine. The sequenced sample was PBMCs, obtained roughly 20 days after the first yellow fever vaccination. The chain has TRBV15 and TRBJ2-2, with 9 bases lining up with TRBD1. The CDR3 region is CATSRRTGANTGELFF. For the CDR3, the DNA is TGTGCCACCAGCAGAAGGACAGGGGCGAACACCGGGGAGCTGTTTTTT.